Each of the 5 T cell receptor beta chains below was sequenced from the same sample in a study of shared clonotypes between healthy human individuals. Using immunoSEQ multiplex PCR, the repertoire was profiled, and TCRdb retains in-frame clones only, with some absent. Among millions of clones listed, approximately 93% were seen once. The sequencing input was naive CD4+ T cells from PBMCs. Subset defined: CD45RA+ positively selected. All receptors derive from a man between 18 and 29 years old in good health. Some clones in this sample may be carry-over from other donors' samples.

The rearrangement joins TRBV2 to TRBJ1-2, with D hard to call. This CDR3 is built from 12 residues. V gave up 6 bases and J gave up 7 bases, with 12 bases separating them. CDR1 is SNHLY and CDR2 is FYNNEI in the germline V gene. CDR3 DNA sequence: TGTGCCAGCAGCCGGCCCGGCGCTGGCTACACCTTC. This sequence encodes CASSRPGAGYTF.

V usage is TRBV10-3 and J usage is TRBJ2-2; 9 nucleotides align to TRBD2. Germline-derived CDR1 and CDR2 are ENHRY and SYGVKD. Trimming removed 9 bases from V and 7 bases from J; junction bases left unmatched: 15. CDR3 length: 16 residues. The CDR3 is CAIRTQAGGFDGELFF. In DNA form, the CDR3 reads TGTGCCATACGGACTCAAGCGGGAGGTTTTGACGGGGAGCTGTTTTTT.

The rearrangement uses TRBV6-1 and TRBJ1-2; 8 bases align to TRBD1. The CDR3 is 14 residues long. Germline loops: CDR1 MNHNS, CDR2 SASEGT. V dropped 6 bases and J dropped 2; count of bases not matched to a gene: 5. The CDR3 DNA reads as TGTGCCAGCAGAAGGACAGGGCCGAACTATGGCTACACCTTC. This codes for CASRRTGPNYGYTF.

The rearrangement joins TRBV4-2 to TRBJ2-6, with D uncertain. This CDR3 spans 15 amino acids. CDR1 and CDR2 from the germline V gene are LGHNA and YNFKEQ. Between the trimmed V and J ends, which lost 3 bases and 0 bases, there was a span of 6 bases. The CDR3 loop reads CASSHATSGANVLTF. The CDR3 DNA is TGTGCCAGCAGCCATGCGACCTCTGGGGCCAACGTCCTGACTTTC.

A word on this clone: Other DNA sequences in the same sample also yield this CDR3. The chain couples TRBV18 to TRBJ2-2, with D unclear. This CDR3 has 13 residues. Between the trimmed V and J ends, which lost 2 bases and 5 bases, there was a span of 6 bases. CDR1 KGHSH and CDR2 LQKENI come from the germline V gene. This CDR3 is CASSPAGTGELFF. CDR3 DNA: TGTGCCAGCTCACCAGCTGGGACCGGGGAGCTGTTTTTT.